This T cell receptor (beta chain) was identified in a study of blood T cell repertoires in COVID-19. In the study overall: The samples span acute and convalescent COVID-19 from the United States, Italy and Spain. From T cells, B-cell-depleted T cells, or PBMCs came the material, which was cDNA or gDNA.

Per the original data handling: Counts of nucleated cells, estimated from reference gene primer amplification, were obtained. Clones were sequenced by immunoSEQ multiplex PCR, and TCRdb holds only the in-frame ones, with some missing. V, J and clone size reflect that table, while D and trimming were determined from the DNA. The sample shows under 200,000 clones, about 85% of them seen only once. The V gene's germline CDR1 is SGHTA and CDR2 FQGNSA. There are 15 residues in the CDR3. V lost 3 bases, J lost 6 bases, and 0 bases stayed unmatched. This clone was counted a few times. The sequenced sample was peripheral blood. The clonotype comes from a woman of 80 years or more with acute or convalescent COVID-19. The chain carries TRBV7-2 and TRBJ1-6, with TRBD1 matching 12 bases. CDR3 DNA sequence: TGTGCCAGCAGCTTGGGACAGGGGGCTAATTCACCCCTCCACTTT. Protein: CASSLGQGANSPLHF. The entire variable domain, with the rest obtained from reference TRBV7-2 and TRBJ1-6, is as follows: GAGVSQSPSNKVTEKGKDVELRCDPISGHTALYWYRQSLGQGLEFLIYFQGNSAPDKSGLPSDRFSAERTGGSVSTLTIQRTQQEDSAVYLCASSLGQGANSPLHFGNGTRLTVT.